This entry features one T cell receptor beta chain sequence. Antigen: not known. The sample belongs to a study of OX40 agonist ivuxolimab in advanced cancers. CDR1 MDHEN and CDR2 SYDVKM come from the germline V gene. V shed 6 bases and J 3 bases; nucleotides not matched to a gene: 4. This CDR3 region has 15 residues. TCRdb's table, derived via immunoSEQ multiplex PCR, lists solely in-frame clones and lacks some. The data hold roughly 71,000 clones, with around 80% observed a single time. Whole-study results and caveats: Some of the nonresponding patients also showed low levels of normalized T-cell clonal expansion.

This specimen consisted of CD4+ or CD8+ T cells sorted from blood, obtained in a trial of the OX40 agonist ivuxolimab. This rearrangement joins TRBV28 to TRBJ2-2, with TRBD2 matching over 10 bases. The source is an adult with an advanced solid tumor such as melanoma, head and neck, liver or kidney cancer. CDR3 in DNA: TGTGCCAGCAGCCTGACTAGCGGGTACACCGGGGAGCTGTTTTTT. Protein sequence: CASSLTSGYTGELFF.